These T cell receptor beta chains were read from a single sample in a study of T cells after yellow fever vaccination. TCRdb reanalysed the 5' RACE reads using MiXCR and keeps one entry per CDR3 protein. The table lists roughly 65,000 distinct CDR3 sequences, 5% to 6.5% of them singletons. The sequencing used CD4+ T cells sorted from PBMCs, collected approximately 15 days after the first yellow fever vaccination. Receptor source: a man aged 18 to 30 who received the YFV17D yellow fever vaccine. CDR3s leave out the opening cysteine and the closing phenylalanine or tryptophan. A D gene is named only where the DNA matches it firmly.

V gene	D gene	J gene	CDR3 protein
TRBV5-1	-	TRBJ1-1	ASSLPEDGNTEAF
TRBV5-4	-	TRBJ2-1	ASSPWTVGEQF
TRBV14	-	TRBJ2-1	ASSQSGPNEQF